Listed here are 28 T cell receptor beta chains from one sample, sequenced in a study of CD8 T cells in Susac syndrome. With random hexamers, 0.5 to 1 ug RNA was reverse transcribed. From the immunoSEQ multiplex PCR reads, TCRdb called clonotypes with MiXCR, one entry per CDR3 protein. There are tens of thousands of distinct CDR3 sequences in the sample; around 94% occur only once, and about 0.27% lies in the top ten. The source material was CD8+ T cells from PBMCs. All receptors come from a human donor in good health.

The DNA for the CDR3 is TGTGCCAGCAGCGAGTACTATGGCTACACCTTC. Its translation is CASSEYYGYTF. The chain joins TRBV2 to TRBJ1-2; D is undetermined. Germline CDR1 SNHLY, CDR2 FYNNEI. The CDR3 runs to 11 residues. The V and J ends lost 6 bases and 3 bases respectively, with 5 bases between them. The variable domain in full, completed from reference TRBV2 and TRBJ1-2, reads EPEVTQTPSHQVTQMGQEVILRCVPISNHLYFYWYRQILGQKVEFLVSFYNNEISEKSEIFDDQFSVERPDGSNFTLKIRSTKLEDSAMYFCASSEYYGYTFGSGTRLTVV.

The rearrangement joins TRBV20-1 to TRBJ2-7; no firm D call. Trimming removed 1 base at V and 2 bases at J, with 9 bases between. The CDR3 is made up of 13 amino acids. Per germline, CDR1 DFQATT and CDR2 SNEGSKA (reference sequence). This CDR3 is CSARGTLTYEQYF. The CDR3 region has the DNA TGCAGTGCTAGAGGTACACTTACCTACGAGCAGTACTTC.

This chain uses TRBV20-1 with TRBJ1-1; weak D call: TRBD1 (5 bases). The CDR3 totals 11 residues. Trimming removed 7 bases from V and 4 bases from J, with 10 bases in between. In germline, CDR1 is DFQATT, CDR2 SNEGSKA (reference sequence). CDR3: CSVGGGTEAFF. In nucleotides, the CDR3 is TGCAGTGTCGGGGGAGGCACTGAAGCTTTCTTT.

V is TRBV4-1 and J is TRBJ2-7; D possibly corresponds to TRBD1 (5 bases). V was pared by 1 base and J by 3 bases, with 10 bases between. This CDR3 has 14 residues. The germline V gene encodes CDR1 MGHRA and CDR2 YSYEKL. CDR3 amino acids: CASSQVVQGYEQYF. CDR3 sequence (DNA): TGCGCCAGCAGCCAAGTGGTCCAGGGCTACGAGCAGTACTTC.

This chain links TRBV19 with TRBJ2-7; 10 nucleotides align to TRBD2. J was trimmed by 2 bases and V by 5 bases; bases with no gene match: 6. The CDR3 is made up of 15 amino acids. The germline gives CDR1 LNHDA, CDR2 SQIVND (reference sequence). CDR3 loop: CASSEIAGGAYEQYF. CDR3 nucleotide sequence: TGTGCCAGTAGTGAAATAGCGGGGGGCGCCTACGAGCAGTACTTC. The full variable domain, its missing parts supplied by reference TRBV19 and TRBJ2-7, is DGGITQSPKYLFRKEGQNVTLSCEQNLNHDAMYWYRQDPGQGLRLIYYSQIVNDFQKGDIAEGYSVSREKKESFPLTVTSAQKNPTAFYLCASSEIAGGAYEQYFGPGTRLTVT.

The chain links TRBV27 to TRBJ2-5, with 8 bases identical to TRBD1. Germline V gene data show CDR1 as MNHEY and CDR2 as SMNVEV (reference sequence). The V and J ends lost 5 bases and 5 bases, in that order; junction bases with no gene match: 10. The CDR3 totals 15 residues. The CDR3 reads CASSPIQGARETQYF. The CDR3 region has the DNA TGTGCCAGCAGTCCCATCCAGGGGGCGAGGGAGACCCAGTACTTC.

The chain recombines TRBV25-1 with TRBJ2-1; 9 bases map to TRBD1. Trimming at V came to 8 bases and at J to 8 bases, leaving 13 bases not matched to a gene. The CDR3 contains 15 residues. The germline V gene has CDR1 MGHDK and CDR2 SYGVNS. The CDR3: CASSLTGTGFYEQFF. The CDR3 DNA is TGTGCCAGCTCCTTAACCGGGACAGGGTTTTATGAGCAGTTCTTC.

The chain joins TRBV4-1 to TRBJ2-7; a possible D gene is TRBD1 (6 bases). CDR1 and CDR2 (germline): MGHRA, YSYEKL. The CDR3 sequence is 13 residues long. Trimming took off 2 bases at V and 4 bases at J, with 9 bases between the two ends. In DNA form, the CDR3 reads TGCGCCAGCAGCCAATACAGGGCGTACGAGCAGTACTTC. It specifies CASSQYRAYEQYF.

V gene TRBV6-5 combines with J gene TRBJ2-1; TRBD2 is a possible D gene (5 bases). The CDR3 consists of 15 residues. V gave up 8 bases and J gave up 0 bases, with 14 bases separating them. CDR1 MNHEY and CDR2 SVGAGI come from the germline V gene. Here the CDR3 DNA reads TGTGCCAGCTGTGACGGGGAAAGCTCCTACAATGAGCAGTTCTTC. As protein: CASCDGESSYNEQFF.

The rearrangement uses TRBV9 and TRBJ1-4, with D unresolved. The V gene's germline CDR1 is SGDLS and CDR2 YYNGEE. V dropped 3 bases and J dropped 12 bases, with 12 bases sitting between them. The CDR3 has 12 residues. CDR3 coding DNA: TGTGCCAGCAGCGCCGGACCGCCCGAACTGTTTTTT. This gives the protein CASSAGPPELFF. Variable domain in full (rest from reference TRBV9 and TRBJ1-4): DSGVTQTPKHLITATGQRVTLRCSPRSGDLSVYWYQQSLDQGLQFLIQYYNGEERAKGNILERFSAQQFPDLHSELNLSSLELGDSALYFCASSAGPPELFFGSGTQLSVL.

The chain recombines TRBV7-9 with TRBJ2-3; D remains unclear. The CDR3 totals 11 residues. V was shortened by 6 bases and J by 4 bases, with 5 bases between the two germline ends. Per the germline V gene, CDR1 is SEHNR and CDR2 is FQNEAQ (reference sequence). The CDR3 sequence: CASRYADTQYF. The CDR3 coding sequence is TGTGCCAGCAGATACGCAGATACGCAGTATTTT.

Notes on this clonotype: Compared with germline, one end of the junction differs, possibly owing to a read error. The chain employs TRBV7-7 and TRBJ2-2; D may be TRBD1 (5 bases). The CDR3 has 15 amino acids. The germline CDR1 and CDR2 sequences are SSHAT and FNYEAQ (reference sequence). CDR3: CASSIDSANTGELFF. The CDR3 DNA follows: TGTGCTAGCAGCATCGACAGCGCGAACACCGGGGAGCTGTTTTTT.

The chain uses TRBV20-1 and TRBJ2-5; 8 nucleotides agree with TRBD2. CDR1 is DFQATT and CDR2 is SNEGSKA in the germline V gene (reference sequence). The junction had 5 bases not matched to a gene; V was cut back by 3 bases and J by 5 bases. CDR3 length: 13 amino acids. The CDR3 nucleotides are TGCAGTGCTAGCCCAGCGGGGGATGAGACCCAGTACTTC. Its protein product is CSASPAGDETQYF.

This sequence joins TRBV11-3 and TRBJ2-1; maybe TRBD2 (5 bases). CDR3 length equals 15 residues. In germline, CDR1 is SGHNT, CDR2 YENEEA. Trimming left V 4 bases short and J 8 bases short, with 18 bases between. The CDR3 DNA reads as TGTGCCAGCAGCTCCACCGGGGATCCCGGGGATGAGCAGTTCTTC. This sequence encodes CASSSTGDPGDEQFF.

The chain is built from TRBV4-1 and TRBJ2-7; the match to TRBD1 covers 7 bases. Unmatched junction bases numbered 4, after V lost 6 bases and J lost 2 bases. Germline lookup yields CDR1 MGHRA and CDR2 YSYEKL. This CDR3 has 13 residues. This chain's CDR3 is CASSLTGAYEQYF. CDR3 in DNA: TGCGCCAGCAGTCTAACAGGGGCCTACGAGCAGTACTTC.

This clonotype showed up just once. This chain joins TRBV6-5 and TRBJ1-1; 9 nucleotides line up with TRBD1. Germline assignment: CDR1 MNHEY and CDR2 SVGAGI. The CDR3 extends over 14 amino acids. Trimming cost V 6 bases and J 8 bases; bases outside gene matches: 10. CDR3 sequence (DNA): TGTGCCAGCAGATTACAGGGGGCTAGTCTGGAAGCTTTCTTT. Its translation is CASRLQGASLEAFF.

CDR3 in DNA: TGTGCCAGCAGCGTAGGTTCCGGGATTCGGGCCAATGAGCAGTTCTTC. It translates to CASSVGSGIRANEQFF. The chain has TRBV9 and TRBJ2-1; the D gene is possibly TRBD2 (5 bases). With 0 bases removed from V and 6 bases from J, the gap between germline ends came to 16 bases. The germline V gene encodes CDR1 SGDLS and CDR2 YYNGEE. The CDR3 totals 16 residues. The variable domain in full, with the rest retrieved from reference TRBV9 and TRBJ2-1, is DSGVTQTPKHLITATGQRVTLRCSPRSGDLSVYWYQQSLDQGLQFLIQYYNGEERAKGNILERFSAQQFPDLHSELNLSSLELGDSALYFCASSVGSGIRANEQFFGPGTRLTVL.

This chain joins TRBV12-3 or TRBV12-4 and TRBJ2-7, with D perhaps matching TRBD1 (6 bases). CDR3 length equals 15 residues. Trimming removed 3 bases from V and 0 bases from J, with 12 bases in between. Here the CDR3 reads CASSLEDSFSYEQYF. CDR3 nucleotide sequence: TGTGCCAGCAGTTTGGAGGACAGTTTCTCCTACGAGCAGTACTTC.

The chain uses TRBV12-3 or TRBV12-4 and TRBJ2-3; D is possibly TRBD1 (6 bases). Deletions cut 7 bases from V and 4 bases from J, with 9 bases between. There are 12 residues in the CDR3. The DNA of the CDR3 is TGTGCCAGCACCGAGGGGGCAGATACGCAGTATTTT. Protein: CASTEGADTQYF.

This clonotype has a single count. This chain uses TRBV2 with TRBJ1-2; D is undetermined. The CDR3 is made up of 11 amino acids. Trimming left V 8 bases short and J 4 bases short, with 8 bases between. Germline assignment: CDR1 SNHLY and CDR2 FYNNEI. The DNA of the CDR3 is TGTGCCAGCTTATGGGCCTATGGCTACACCTTC. Its protein is CASLWAYGYTF.

V is TRBV24-1 and J is TRBJ2-1; D ambiguous. The CDR3 consists of 14 residues. The ends were cut back, 5 bases at V and 0 bases at J, with 7 bases in the middle. Germline-derived CDR1 and CDR2 are KGHDR and SFDVKD. The CDR3 region is CATSALSSYNEQFF. DNA for the CDR3: TGTGCCACCAGTGCACTGAGCTCCTACAATGAGCAGTTCTTC.

The genes are TRBV13 and TRBJ1-2; 7 nucleotides agree with TRBD1. The CDR3 loop spans 14 amino acids. V gave up 4 bases and J gave up 7 bases; unmatched junction bases: 9. Germline CDR1 reads PRHDT; CDR2 reads FYEKMQ (reference sequence). CDR3: CASSSPDRDTGYTF. The CDR3 region has the DNA TGTGCCAGCAGCTCACCAGACAGGGATACTGGCTACACCTTC.

This chain joins TRBV11-2 and TRBJ2-4, with D maybe TRBD2 (5 bases). CDR1 and CDR2 (germline): SGHAT, FQNNGV. The CDR3 contains 13 residues. Trimming removed 1 base from V and 6 bases from J, with 7 bases in between. As DNA, the CDR3 is TGTGCCAGCAGCTTAGTAGGGAGAAACATTCAGTACTTC. It translates to CASSLVGRNIQYF.

The DNA for the CDR3 is TGTGCCAGCAGCTCCGAGACTAGCCTTAGCTCCTACAATGAGCAGTTCTTC. It yields the protein CASSSETSLSSYNEQFF. J is TRBJ2-1 and V is TRBV7-9; 7 nucleotides agree with TRBD2. Germline V gene lookup returns CDR1 SEHNR and CDR2 FQNEAQ (reference sequence). The trim removed 4 bases at V and 0 bases at J, leaving 9 bases unmatched. The CDR3 length is 17 residues.

The CDR3, as DNA: TGTGCCAGTAGTACGGGTACTGAAGCTTTCTTT. It specifies CASSTGTEAFF. The V and J genes are TRBV19 and TRBJ1-1; D gene uncertain. Germline CDR1 is LNHDA and CDR2 is SQIVND (reference sequence). The CDR3 sequence is 11 residues long. The ends were cut back, 4 bases at V and 5 bases at J, with 5 bases in the middle.

The chain uses TRBV10-2 and TRBJ1-5; TRBD1 aligns across 11 bases. CDR3 length: 15 amino acids. Germline lookup yields CDR1 WSHSY and CDR2 SAAADI. V lost 2 bases and J lost 4; bases outside the gene matches: 1. The chain's CDR3 is CASSEGTGGNQPQHF. CDR3 in DNA: TGCGCCAGCAGTGAGGGGACAGGGGGAAATCAGCCCCAGCATTTT.

This sequence joins TRBV7-9 and TRBJ2-5, with D maybe TRBD1 (6 bases). The germline V gene has CDR1 SEHNR and CDR2 FQNEAQ (reference sequence). The V end was cut by 6 bases, the J end by 5 bases, with 13 bases between. The CDR3 runs to 13 residues. The CDR3 DNA follows: TGTGCCAGCAGGCCACCAGGGGACGAGACCCAGTACTTC. Amino acid sequence: CASRPPGDETQYF.

The chain carries TRBV13 and TRBJ2-5, with D perhaps TRBD1 or TRBD2 (5 bases each). The V end was cut by 4 bases, the J end by 3 bases, with 12 bases between. CDR1 is PRHDT, CDR2 FYEKMQ, per germline (reference sequence). This CDR3 has 14 residues. CDR3 coding DNA: TGTGCCAGCAGCTCCCGGGACGGGAAAGAGACCCAGTACTTC. Its translation is CASSSRDGKETQYF.